The 9 T cell receptor beta chains below come from one sample, sequenced in a study of T cell clonality in common variable immunodeficiency. Whole-study results and caveats: In common variable immunodeficiency, TCR beta chains reportedly carried fewer deletions and N-nucleotide insertions.

These TCRs' antigens remain unknown. TCRdb keeps only in-frame clones here, not all; method: immunoSEQ multiplex PCR. Listed for the sample are roughly 17,000 clones, none seen a single time. Sequencing input: peripheral blood mononuclear cells. Every receptor here comes from a human donor with common variable immunodeficiency.

On this clone: The missing CDR3 end, 3 residues past where the read stops, is filled in from the germline J gene. The chain links TRBV30 to TRBJ2-6; 12 nucleotides agree with TRBD1. In germline, CDR1 is GTSNPN, CDR2 SVGIG (reference sequence). The CDR3 consists of 17 residues. J gave up 4 bases and V 4 bases, and 8 bases lay outside the gene matches. The chain's CDR3 is CAWTPGQGAYGANVLTF. The CDR3 bases that were read are TGTGCCTGGACTCCGGGACAGGGGGCGTACGGGGCCAACGTC.

As concerns this clone: The CDR3 end falls 3 residues outside the read, so it is completed with the germline J gene. The chain couples TRBV7-2 to TRBJ2-1; no clear D gene. The CDR3 sequence is 12 residues long. V was trimmed by 0 bases and J by 9 bases, leaving 6 bases between them. Per germline, CDR1 SGHTA and CDR2 FQGNSA. CDR3 bases read: TGTGCCAGCAGCTTAGCCCCCGGTGAG. Amino acid sequence: CASSLAPGE. In full, the CDR3 reads CASSLAPGEQFF.

As concerns this clone: Read sequence stops 3 residues before the CDR3 end, and the germline J gene provides the missing end. V and J are TRBV5-1 and TRBJ1-5; the D is unclear. There are 15 residues in the CDR3. V was clipped by 2 bases and J by 0 bases, with 9 bases between them. CDR1 and CDR2 from the germline V gene are SGHRS and YFSETQ. The CDR3 spells CASSLGQYSNQPQHF. The CDR3 DNA, read in part, is TGCGCCAGCAGCTTAGGGCAATATAGCAATCAGCCC.

This clone is classed as medium-sized. The missing CDR3 end, 3 residues past where the read stops, is filled in from the germline J gene. This chain connects TRBV20-1 to TRBJ1-1; TRBD1 matches at 7 bases. The CDR3 is 16 residues long. Per the germline V gene, CDR1 is DFQATT and CDR2 is SNEGSKA (reference sequence). The ends lost 3 bases at V and 1 base at J; junction bases unmatched: 11. The sequenced part of the CDR3 DNA is TGCAGTGCTAGCGTATTGAACAGGGGACGGAACACTGAA. Translated: CSASVLNRGRNTE. From start to end, the CDR3 is CSASVLNRGRNTEAFF.

The sample holds many counts of this clone. Incomplete CDR3 DNA: TGTGCCAGCTCACCACCCACCCGGACAGGGAACACTGAA. The encoded protein is CASSPPTRTGNTE. The whole CDR3 sequence reads CASSPPTRTGNTEAFF. The chain carries TRBV18 and TRBJ1-1; 7 bases line up with TRBD1. The read terminates 3 residues ahead of where the CDR3 ends, so the germline J gene completes it. Germline CDR1 is KGHSH and CDR2 is LQKENI. The length of the CDR3 is 16 residues. The ends lost 0 bases at V and 1 base at J; junction bases unmatched: 5.

This clone has ten or more counts. The read ends 3 residues shy of where the CDR3 ends; the end is completed using the germline J gene. The chain carries TRBV20-1 and TRBJ2-4, with 10 positions matching TRBD2. V lost 8 bases, J lost 0 bases, and 7 bases stayed unmatched. The CDR3 spans 15 residues. Germline V gene data show CDR1 as DFQATT and CDR2 as SNEGSKA (reference sequence). The part of the CDR3 DNA that was read is TGCAGTCGTAGCGGGGGGCAATTAGCCAAAAACATT. Translating it yields CSRSGGQLAKNI. The CDR3 as a whole reads CSRSGGQLAKNIQYF.

This clone was found a few times. From the germline J gene comes the end of the CDR3, since the read stops 3 residues before it. The rearrangement links TRBV2 to TRBJ2-2; 9 bases align to TRBD1. The V segment lost 7 bases and the J segment 2 bases; nucleotides outside the gene matches: 5. Germline V gene lookup returns CDR1 SNHLY and CDR2 FYNNEI. The CDR3 runs to 15 residues. Incomplete CDR3 DNA: TGTGCCAGCAAGGGACAGGGCACCAACACCGGGGAG. Translating gives CASKGQGTNTGE. The entire CDR3 reads CASKGQGTNTGELFF.

In the case of this clone: The CDR3 end is not reached by the read, which stops 3 residues before it; the germline J gene fills it in. The chain has TRBV19 and TRBJ2-6, with a weak D call TRBD1 (6 bases). In germline, CDR1 is LNHDA, CDR2 SQIVND (reference sequence). The V gene lost 10 bases and the J gene lost 0 bases, with 22 bases spanning the gap. The CDR3 sequence is 18 residues long. CDR3 DNA, as far as it was read: TGTGCCATCTCCCCCAGGGGCAGGTCTAGCTCTGGGGCCAACGTC. Amino acid sequence: CAISPRGRSSSGANV. The whole CDR3 protein is CAISPRGRSSSGANVLTF.

In this sample, this clone turned up many times. The read ends 3 residues before the CDR3 terminus; that terminus is restored from the germline J gene. The chain joins TRBV7-2 to TRBJ1-5; 10 bases fit TRBD1. With V trimmed by 1 base and J by 4 bases, 1 base remained unmatched. This CDR3 is built from 15 residues. Per the germline V gene, CDR1 is SGHTA and CDR2 is FQGNSA. The CDR3 DNA, read in part, is TGTGCCAGCAGCTTAGTGGACAGGGGGAATCAGCCC. Translating gives CASSLVDRGNQP. The CDR3 in full is CASSLVDRGNQPQHF.